The 24 T cell receptor beta chains below all came from one sample that was sequenced in a study of T-cell memory formation after mild COVID-19. TCRdb redid the calling of the 5' RACE reads with MiXCR, one entry per CDR3 protein. The sample contains approximately 300,000 distinct CDR3 sequences, about a sixth of which appear only once. The material sequenced was PBMCs or a T cell subset sorted from them (not recorded which). Source of these receptors: a man aged 18 to 30 who had mild COVID-19 (a few samples of this study predate the infection). Cell type and time point are not known.

The V and J genes are TRBV4-3 and TRBJ2-3; TRBD1 matches at 7 bases. In germline, CDR1 is LGHNA, CDR2 YSLEER. This CDR3 region has 16 residues. The V segment lost 0 bases and the J segment 3 bases; nucleotides outside the gene matches: 6. The CDR3, as DNA: TGCGCCAGCAGCCAAGACCCGGGGACAGAAACAGATACGCAGTATTTT. Translated: CASSQDPGTETDTQYF.

This clonotype was found many times. CDR3 region: CASSGLAGYNEQFF. CDR3 bases: TGCGCCAGTTCCGGACTAGCGGGTTACAATGAGCAGTTCTTC. V is TRBV5-1 and J is TRBJ2-1, with 11 bases aligning to TRBD2. Unmatched junction bases numbered 5, after V lost 8 bases and J lost 4 bases. There are 14 residues in the CDR3. Germline CDR1 SGHRS, CDR2 YFSETQ.

This clonotype was counted at least ten times. The chain has TRBV11-2 and TRBJ1-4; D is unresolved. Looked up from germline, CDR1 is SGHAT and CDR2 is FQNNGV. V gave up 1 base and J gave up 11 bases, with 5 bases separating them. CDR3 length equals 11 residues. The CDR3 sequence: CASSLGRKLFF. The CDR3 bases are TGTGCCAGCAGCTTAGGCAGGAAACTGTTTTTT.

This clonotype was seen a few times. This chain uses TRBV5-1 with TRBJ2-2, with 10 bases matching TRBD1. Germline V CDR1 and CDR2: SGHRS, YFSETQ. The CDR3 sequence is 16 residues long. V was clipped by 4 bases and J by 3 bases; unmatched bases: 6. The CDR3: CASSTGDRGYTGELFF. CDR3 in DNA: TGCGCCAGCAGCACGGGGGACAGGGGATACACCGGGGAGCTGTTTTTT.

This clonotype was counted ten times or more. DNA for the CDR3: TGCAGTGCTAGTTCGTCCGGGGGCGCGGACACCATATATTTT. This encodes CSASSSGGADTIYF. V is TRBV20-1 and J is TRBJ1-3; TRBD1 might be the D (6 bases). V lost 3 bases to trimming and J lost 8 bases, with 17 bases between them. From germline, CDR1 is DFQATT and CDR2 SNEGSKA (reference sequence). The CDR3 length is 14 residues.

The CDR3 DNA is TGTGCCAGCAGCCCCCGGCGGGGGGGTGGGGTAGATACGCAGTATTTT. This sequence encodes CASSPRRGGGVDTQYF. J is TRBJ2-3 and V is TRBV28; 9 bases align to TRBD2. The germline CDR1 and CDR2 sequences are MDHEN and SYDVKM. The CDR3 is 16 amino acids. V lost 6 bases, J lost 5 bases, and 12 bases stayed unmatched.

There are many counts of this clonotype. The chain recombines TRBV5-1 with TRBJ2-3; TRBD2 is a possible D gene (5 bases). Germline-derived CDR1 and CDR2 are SGHRS and YFSETQ. The CDR3 runs 14 residues. Trimming left V 0 bases short and J 5 bases short, with 10 bases between. The CDR3 DNA reads TGCGCCAGCAGCTTGGGTCTAGAGGGAGATACGCAGTATTTT. Its translation is CASSLGLEGDTQYF.

This clonotype was counted a few times. CDR3 amino acids: CASSARGLINEKLFF. The CDR3 bases are TGTGCCAGCAGTGCCAGGGGACTTATTAATGAAAAACTGTTTTTT. This chain uses TRBV6-6 with TRBJ1-4, with a weak D call TRBD1 (6 bases). V was clipped by 5 bases and J by 4 bases, with 14 bases between them. Germline CDR1 reads MNHNY; CDR2 reads SVGAGI (reference sequence). The CDR3 length is 15 residues.

This clonotype was observed a few times. The rearrangement uses TRBV5-1 and TRBJ2-3; tentatively, D is TRBD2 (5 bases). The germline V and J ends were trimmed by 0 bases and 0 bases, with 11 bases remaining between them. Germline CDR1 reads SGHRS; CDR2 reads YFSETQ. CDR3 length equals 16 residues. CDR3 in amino acids: CASSLALSASTDTQYF. CDR3 coding DNA: TGCGCCAGCAGCTTGGCTCTTAGCGCTAGCACAGATACGCAGTATTTT.

This clonotype was observed a handful of times. This chain joins TRBV7-3 and TRBJ2-2; 10 bases are shared with TRBD1. V shed 8 bases and J 6 bases; nucleotides not matched to a gene: 12. Germline CDR1 SGHTA, CDR2 FQGTGA. The CDR3 is 16 residues long. The CDR3 DNA sequence: TGTGCCAGCCGACTGGCCGGGACAGGGGATGCCGGGGAGCTGTTTTTT. It encodes CASRLAGTGDAGELFF.

This clonotype was seen a few times. V usage is TRBV4-3 and J usage is TRBJ1-1; 8 bases line up with TRBD1. Germline V gene sequence: CDR1 LGHNA, CDR2 YSLEER. CDR3 length: 14 amino acids. With 7 bases clipped from V and 2 bases from J, the junction kept 6 bases outside the gene matches. The CDR3 spells CASNAGTGNTEAFF. The CDR3, as DNA: TGCGCCAGCAACGCCGGGACAGGAAACACTGAAGCTTTCTTT.

The J gene is TRBJ2-5, the V gene TRBV2; D call uncertain. V was cut by 8 bases and J by 9 bases, with 10 bases left in between. CDR3 length: 10 residues. Germline CDR1 and CDR2: SNHLY and FYNNEI. CDR3 nucleotides: TGTGCCAGCGGTAGTGGCTCCCAGTACTTC. This codes for CASGSGSQYF.

There are a few counts of this clonotype. This sequence joins TRBV4-3 and TRBJ2-3, with 7 positions matching TRBD1. Per germline, CDR1 LGHNA and CDR2 YSLEER. The CDR3 runs 19 residues. V gave up 3 bases and J gave up 1 base; unmatched junction bases: 16. The CDR3 DNA is TGCGCCAGCAGCCATCAATTGGTCCTAACAGGGGTTCGCACAGATACGCAGTATTTT. Translated: CASSHQLVLTGVRTDTQYF.

This clonotype was counted only a few times. The V and J genes are TRBV5-1 and TRBJ2-7; TRBD2 matches at 11 bases. Germline values: CDR1 SGHRS, CDR2 YFSETQ. The ends lost 0 bases at V and 7 bases at J; junction bases unmatched: 3. The length of the CDR3 is 14 residues. The CDR3 nucleotides are TGCGCCAGCAGCTTGGGACTAGCGGGGAGAGAGCAGTACTTC. This encodes CASSLGLAGREQYF.

The genes are TRBV11-2 and TRBJ1-2; 7 nucleotides match TRBD1. V was pared by 4 bases and J by 8 bases, with 19 bases of the junction left unmatched. CDR3 size: 17 residues. Germline loops: CDR1 SGHAT, CDR2 FQNNGV. DNA of the CDR3: TGTGCCAGCAGCTCCTCGAGGGATGACAGGGTGTTTGGGGGCTACACCTTC. Translating gives CASSSSRDDRVFGGYTF.

The chain is built from TRBV7-2 and TRBJ2-4; no clear D gene. The length of the CDR3 is 15 residues. With 0 bases removed from V and 8 bases from J, the gap between germline ends came to 14 bases. Germline assignment: CDR1 SGHTA and CDR2 FQGNSA. The CDR3 sequence is CASSLAPGSQYIQYF. CDR3 in DNA: TGTGCCAGCAGCTTAGCGCCCGGCTCCCAATACATTCAGTACTTC. The full variable domain, with the rest looked up from reference TRBV7-2 and TRBJ2-4, is GAGVSQSPSNKVTEKGKDVELRCDPISGHTALYWYRQSLGQGLEFLIYFQGNSAPDKSGLPSDRFSAERTGGSVSTLTIQRTQQEDSAVYLCASSLAPGSQYIQYFGAGTRLSVL.

The V call is TRBV7-6, the J call TRBJ2-3; D remains ambiguous. The CDR3 consists of 15 residues. Germline lookup yields CDR1 SGHVS and CDR2 FNYEAQ. Trimming cost V 8 bases and J 3 bases, with 18 bases left between them. The CDR3 protein is CASAPPTIGTDTQYF. Here the CDR3 DNA reads TGTGCCAGCGCCCCCCCCACCATAGGGACAGATACGCAGTATTTT.

This clonotype turned up a few times. The rearrangement links TRBV29-1 to TRBJ2-1, with D tentatively TRBD1 or TRBD2 (6 bases each). The CDR3 length is 13 residues. Trimming took 7 bases from V and 8 from J, leaving 18 bases between them. Germline CDR1 reads SQVTM; CDR2 reads ANQGSEA. The CDR3 protein is CSGEGGPLDEQFF. The CDR3, as DNA: TGCAGCGGCGAGGGGGGCCCCTTGGATGAGCAGTTCTTC.

This clonotype has just a few counts. The chain carries TRBV10-2 and TRBJ1-2; possible D gene TRBD1, 6 bases. The CDR3 sequence is 13 residues long. CDR1 and CDR2 (germline): WSHSY, SAAADI. Trimming took off 4 bases at V and 6 bases at J, with 12 bases between the two ends. In DNA, the CDR3 is TGCGCCAGCAGTGTCCGGGGGGCGGATGGCTACACCTTC. Protein sequence: CASSVRGADGYTF.

The rearrangement uses TRBV20-1 and TRBJ1-4, with 7 bases lining up with TRBD1. There are 15 residues in the CDR3. Germline CDR1 DFQATT, CDR2 SNEGSKA (reference sequence). V lost 5 bases and J lost 8; bases outside the gene matches: 14. CDR3 sequence reads: CSAVYPRGGSEKLFF. CDR3 DNA sequence: TGCAGTGCTGTTTACCCCAGGGGGGGCAGCGAAAAACTGTTTTTT.

This clonotype was seen a few times. This chain links TRBV25-1 with TRBJ2-7, with 8 bases identical to TRBD1. There are 15 residues in the CDR3. V shed 4 bases and J 1 base; nucleotides not matched to a gene: 6. Germline CDR1 is MGHDK and CDR2 is SYGVNS. The CDR3 DNA reads TGTGCCAGCAGTGCCCCCGGGACAGGATCCTACGAGCAGTACTTC. Translated, it gives CASSAPGTGSYEQYF.

This clonotype was picked up a small number of times. CDR3 region: CASSYSGPAVYF. Here the CDR3 DNA reads TGTGCCAGCAGTTACTCGGGGCCAGCCGTGTACTTC. J is TRBJ2-7 and V is TRBV6-2 or TRBV6-3; D perhaps matches TRBD1 (5 bases). Germline assignment: CDR1 MNHEY and CDR2 SVGEGT. V was shortened by 0 bases and J by 12 bases, with 12 bases between the two germline ends. The CDR3 runs 12 residues.

This clonotype was seen many times. This chain joins TRBV19 and TRBJ2-7; no clear D. The CDR3 extends over 14 amino acids. V was pared by 3 bases and J by 1 base, with 10 bases between. The germline CDR1 and CDR2 sequences are LNHDA and SQIVND (reference sequence). The CDR3 DNA follows: TGTGCCAGTAGTATTGCCGGCGGTTCCTACGAGCAGTACTTC. It encodes CASSIAGGSYEQYF.

This clonotype has just a few counts. The chain joins TRBV12-3 or TRBV12-4 to TRBJ2-1; TRBD2 aligns across 13 bases. This CDR3 has 14 amino acids. The V gene end was trimmed by 6 bases and the J gene end by 6 bases; junction bases not matched to a gene: 2. CDR3 sequence: CASRGLAGRNEQFF. The CDR3 coding sequence is TGTGCCAGCAGGGGACTAGCGGGGCGCAATGAGCAGTTCTTC.